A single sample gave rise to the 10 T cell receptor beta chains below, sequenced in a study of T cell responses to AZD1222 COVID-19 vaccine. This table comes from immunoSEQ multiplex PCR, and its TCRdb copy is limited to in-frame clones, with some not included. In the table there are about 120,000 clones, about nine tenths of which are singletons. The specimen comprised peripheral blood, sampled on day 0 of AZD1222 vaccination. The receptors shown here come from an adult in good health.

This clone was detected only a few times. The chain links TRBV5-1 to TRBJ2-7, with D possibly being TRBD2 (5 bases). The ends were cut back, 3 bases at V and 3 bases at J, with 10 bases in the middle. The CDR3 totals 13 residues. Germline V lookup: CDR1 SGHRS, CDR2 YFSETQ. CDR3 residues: CASSSDWGYEQYF. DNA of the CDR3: TGCGCCAGCAGCTCGGACTGGGGCTACGAGCAGTACTTC.

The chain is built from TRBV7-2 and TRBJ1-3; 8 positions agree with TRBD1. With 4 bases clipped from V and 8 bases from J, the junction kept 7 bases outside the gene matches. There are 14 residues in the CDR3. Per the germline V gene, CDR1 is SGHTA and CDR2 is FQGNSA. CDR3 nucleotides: TGTGCCAGCAGCTCTCGACAGGGGTCGGACACCATATATTTT. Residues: CASSSRQGSDTIYF.

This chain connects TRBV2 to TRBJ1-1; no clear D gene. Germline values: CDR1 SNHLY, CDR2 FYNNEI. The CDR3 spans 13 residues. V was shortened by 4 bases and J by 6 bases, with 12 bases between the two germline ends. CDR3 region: CASSVKVRAEAFF. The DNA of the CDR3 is TGTGCCAGCAGTGTCAAGGTGAGGGCTGAAGCTTTCTTT.

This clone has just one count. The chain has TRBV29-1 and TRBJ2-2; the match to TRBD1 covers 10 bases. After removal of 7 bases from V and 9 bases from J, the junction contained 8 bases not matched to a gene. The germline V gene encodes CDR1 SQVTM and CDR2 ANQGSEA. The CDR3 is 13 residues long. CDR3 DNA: TGCAGCGCGGGACAGGGGAGGGGCCGGGAGCTGTTTTTT. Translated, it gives CSAGQGRGRELFF.

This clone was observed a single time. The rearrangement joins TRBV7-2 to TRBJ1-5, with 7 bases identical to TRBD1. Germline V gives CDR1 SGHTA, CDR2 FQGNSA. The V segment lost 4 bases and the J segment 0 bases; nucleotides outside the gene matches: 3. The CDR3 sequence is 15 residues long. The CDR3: CASSSDRASNQPQHF. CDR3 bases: TGTGCCAGCAGCTCCGACAGGGCTAGCAATCAGCCCCAGCATTTT.

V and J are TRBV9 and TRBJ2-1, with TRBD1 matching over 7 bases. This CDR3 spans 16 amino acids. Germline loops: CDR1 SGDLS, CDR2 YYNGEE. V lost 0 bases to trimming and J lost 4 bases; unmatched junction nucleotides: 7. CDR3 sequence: CASSVGRVQGYNEQFF. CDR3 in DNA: TGTGCCAGCAGCGTAGGAAGGGTACAGGGGTACAATGAGCAGTTCTTC.

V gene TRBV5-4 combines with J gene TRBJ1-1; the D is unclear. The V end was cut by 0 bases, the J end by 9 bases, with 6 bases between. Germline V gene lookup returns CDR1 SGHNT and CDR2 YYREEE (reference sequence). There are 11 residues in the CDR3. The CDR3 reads CASSLGEKAFF. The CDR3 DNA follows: TGTGCCAGCAGCTTGGGGGAAAAAGCTTTCTTT. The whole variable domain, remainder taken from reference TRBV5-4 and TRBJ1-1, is ETGVTQSPTHLIKTRGQQVTLRCSSQSGHNTVSWYQQALGQGPQFIFQYYREEENGRGNFPPRFSGLQFPNYSSELNVNALELDDSALYLCASSLGEKAFFGQGTRLTVV.

In DNA form, the CDR3 reads TGTGCCAGCAGCACAGGGGGCGCCGGTATCTACGAGCAGTACTTC. It translates to CASSTGGAGIYEQYF. The V gene is TRBV9, the J gene TRBJ2-7, with 9 bases identical to TRBD1. Germline CDR1 reads SGDLS; CDR2 reads YYNGEE. Trimming cost V 4 bases and J 3 bases; bases outside gene matches: 8. This CDR3 comprises 15 residues.

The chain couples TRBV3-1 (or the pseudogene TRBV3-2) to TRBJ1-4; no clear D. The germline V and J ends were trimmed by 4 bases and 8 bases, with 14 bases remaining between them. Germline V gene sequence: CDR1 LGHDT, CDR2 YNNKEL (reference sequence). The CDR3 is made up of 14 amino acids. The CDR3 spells CASSRGLSREKLFF. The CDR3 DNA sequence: TGTGCCAGCAGCCGCGGCCTCTCTCGGGAAAAACTGTTTTTT.

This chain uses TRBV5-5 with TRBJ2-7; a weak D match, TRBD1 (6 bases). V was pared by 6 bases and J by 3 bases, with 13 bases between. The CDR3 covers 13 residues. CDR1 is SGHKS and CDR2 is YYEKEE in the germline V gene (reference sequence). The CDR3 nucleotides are TGTGCCAGCAAGGACAGTCTTCTCTACGAGCAGTACTTC. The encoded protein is CASKDSLLYEQYF.